This record covers a single TCR beta chain. Antigen specificity is unknown. The data derive from a study of T cell responses to AZD1222 COVID-19 vaccine. Study observations and caveats: Repertoire collection took place solely once the T cell response had peaked. As reported, nearly half of all spike-specific TCRs target variant regions that are unmutated. Donors skewed white British and female; clonal diversity was possibly underestimated.

The germline V gene encodes CDR1 MNHEY and CDR2 SVGAGI. V was trimmed by 0 bases and J by 3 bases, leaving 14 bases between them. This CDR3 region has 16 residues. TCRdb's table, derived via immunoSEQ multiplex PCR, lists solely in-frame clones and lacks some. Of 200,000 or so clones listed, about 90% are singletons. This TCR was sampled from an adult in good health. The chain recombines TRBV6-5 with TRBJ1-1, with D tentatively TRBD1 (5 bases). The specimen comprised peripheral blood, sampled on day 0 of AZD1222 vaccination. DNA for the CDR3: TGTGCCAGCAGTTACTCGTCTTCTGGGGGTCACACTGAAGCTTTCTTT. It yields the protein CASSYSSSGGHTEAFF.